The sequence of this T cell receptor beta chain was determined in a study of regulatory T cells in long-lasting Graves disease. HTBI primers from iRepertoire and Arm-PCR of CDR3 regions yielded the TCR beta libraries. One entry per CDR3 protein results from TCRdb running MiXCR on the multiplex PCR reads. This sample has about 470,000 distinct CDR3 sequences, with about 15% found just once. This clonotype has at least ten counts. Germline CDR1 GTSNPN, CDR2 SVGIG (reference sequence). This CDR3 spans 13 amino acids. Trimming cost V 4 bases and J 7 bases, with 16 bases left between them. As for time point: newly diagnosed GD, antithyroid drugs for less than 3 months. After RNA was extracted from PBMCs, the TCR library was made from it. These data were likewise used in another study, on T cells in Graves' hyperthyroidism and ophthalmopathy. From that paper: Thyroid ultrasound and orbital computed tomography, with clinical symptoms and serum thyroxine and TRAb, informed diagnoses. The primer set for the first-round RT-PCR of the TCR CDR3 was HTBI.

Material: peripheral blood mononuclear cells (PBMCs), obtained at new diagnosis, from a patient treated with antithyroid drugs. The V call is TRBV30, the J call TRBJ1-1, with D perhaps TRBD1 (6 bases). The TCR comes from a woman under 40 with Graves disease. CDR3 coding DNA: TGTGCCTGGATGGACAGCCGAACAGATGAAGCTTTCTTT. Translated: CAWMDSRTDEAFF.